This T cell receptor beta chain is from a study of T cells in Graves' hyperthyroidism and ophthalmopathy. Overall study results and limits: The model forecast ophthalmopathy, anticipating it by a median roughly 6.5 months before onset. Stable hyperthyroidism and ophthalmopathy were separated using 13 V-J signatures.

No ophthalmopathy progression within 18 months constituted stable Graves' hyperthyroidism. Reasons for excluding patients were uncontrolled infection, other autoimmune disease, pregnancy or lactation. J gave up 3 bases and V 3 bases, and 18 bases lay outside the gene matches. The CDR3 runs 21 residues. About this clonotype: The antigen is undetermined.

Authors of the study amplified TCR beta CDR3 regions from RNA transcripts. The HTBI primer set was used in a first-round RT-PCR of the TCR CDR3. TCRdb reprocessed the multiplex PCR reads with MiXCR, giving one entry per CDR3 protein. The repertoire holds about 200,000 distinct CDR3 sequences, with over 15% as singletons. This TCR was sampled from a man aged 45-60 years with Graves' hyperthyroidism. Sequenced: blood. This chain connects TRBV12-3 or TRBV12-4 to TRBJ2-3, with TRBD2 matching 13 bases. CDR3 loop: CASSFSRLAGGSSGGTDTQYF. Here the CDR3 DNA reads TGTGCCAGCAGTTTTAGTAGACTAGCGGGAGGCTCGAGCGGTGGGACAGATACGCAGTATTTT.